These 29 T cell receptor beta chains share one sample of origin, sequenced in a study of T cell repertoires in cytomegalovirus infection. The antigens for these receptors are not known. Each CDR3 protein is one row after TCRdb ran MiXCR on the reads. The table has a few hundred thousand distinct CDR3 sequences, roughly 34% seen once. The material sequenced was cultured PBMCs, taken from culture after CMV antigen stimulation. All receptors come from a human donor in good health (CMV status not recorded). Some clones in this sample may be carry-over from other donors' samples.

This clonotype was observed a few times. V and J are TRBV12-5 and TRBJ1-1; perhaps TRBD1 as D (6 bases). This CDR3 region has 14 residues. Trimming shortened V by 6 bases and J by 1 base, and 12 bases separated the two germline ends. Germline V CDR1 and CDR2: LGHNT, FRNRAP. The CDR3 reads CASGSGGGNTEAFF. The CDR3 DNA follows: TGTGCTAGTGGATCAGGAGGGGGGAACACTGAAGCTTTCTTT.

Of note for this clonotype: The CDR3 does not end in the conserved phenylalanine or tryptophan, so this is likely a read error. V is TRBV7-4 and J is TRBJ2-3; 9 positions match TRBD1. The junction had 6 bases not matched to a gene; V was cut back by 2 bases and J by 3 bases. The germline gives CDR1 SGHVT, CDR2 SQSDAQ. This CDR3 comprises 16 residues. The CDR3 bases are TGTGCCAGCAGCTTATTAACAGGGGGCCGTACAGATACGCAGTATTTA. Protein: CASSLLTGGRTDTQYL.

The chain carries TRBV4-3 and TRBJ1-6; a weak D match, TRBD1 (5 bases). Deletions cut 0 bases from V and 0 bases from J, with 12 bases between. CDR1 and CDR2 from the germline V gene are LGHNA and YSLEER. The CDR3 extends over 18 amino acids. The CDR3 nucleotides are TGCGCCAGCAGCCAAGATCTACCAGGGAGCTCCTATAATTCACCCCTCCACTTT. Amino acids: CASSQDLPGSSYNSPLHF.

This clonotype occurred once. The chain uses TRBV4-2 and TRBJ2-1; 8 bases line up with TRBD2. Germline CDR1 and CDR2: LGHNA and YNFKEQ. The CDR3 is made up of 16 amino acids. V trimming: 0 bases; J trimming: 7 bases; junction bases outside the gene matches: 8. As DNA, the CDR3 is TGTGCCAGCAGCCAAGATATAGGACTAGCTTTAAATGAGCAGTTCTTC. The encoded protein is CASSQDIGLALNEQFF.

The chain couples TRBV12-3 or TRBV12-4 to TRBJ2-2; tentative D call: TRBD1 (6 bases). With 2 bases removed from V and 4 bases from J, the gap between germline ends came to 8 bases. The length of the CDR3 is 14 residues. CDR3: CASSLKGGTGELFF. Here the CDR3 DNA reads TGTGCCAGCAGTTTAAAAGGGGGCACCGGGGAGCTGTTTTTT.

In its sample, this clonotype was seen a few times. The rearrangement uses TRBV7-6 and TRBJ2-1; no reliable D call. This CDR3 is 15 amino acids long. The germline CDR1 and CDR2 sequences are SGHVS and FNYEAQ. Trimming took off 5 bases at V and 7 bases at J, with 18 bases between the two ends. CDR3 bases: TGTGCCAGCAGCGTTGTGGCCCTCCCGAATAATGAGCAGTTCTTC. Its translation is CASSVVALPNNEQFF.

This clonotype has more than one count but fewer than ten. This chain joins TRBV20-1 and TRBJ2-3; D remains unclear. This CDR3 has 14 amino acids. Trimming stripped 0 bases from V and 4 bases from J, with 11 bases between. Germline CDR1 and CDR2: DFQATT and SNEGSKA (reference sequence). CDR3 region: CSARDPKGADTQYF. The DNA of the CDR3 is TGCAGTGCTAGAGACCCCAAGGGCGCAGATACGCAGTATTTT.

Only a few counts were recorded for this clonotype. The V and J genes are TRBV6-2 or TRBV6-3 and TRBJ2-1; 10 nucleotides agree with TRBD2. The germline gives CDR1 MNHEY, CDR2 SVGEGT. The V segment lost 6 bases and the J segment 9 bases; nucleotides outside the gene matches: 11. This CDR3 has 15 residues. Written as DNA, the CDR3 is TGTGCCAGCAGAAAAGCGGGAGGGAAGGTTAGTGAGCAGTTCTTC. This sequence encodes CASRKAGGKVSEQFF.

The V and J genes are TRBV15 and TRBJ2-2; D unresolved. The length of the CDR3 is 12 residues. Germline V CDR1 and CDR2: LNHNV, YYDKDF (reference sequence). V lost 8 bases and J 3 bases, leaving 7 bases between the germline ends. Here the CDR3 reads CATSHDTGELFF. In nucleotides, the CDR3 is TGTGCCACCTCACACGACACCGGGGAGCTGTTTTTT. The entire variable domain, with the rest obtained from reference TRBV15 and TRBJ2-2, is as follows: DAMVIQNPRYQVTQFGKPVTLSCSQTLNHNVMYWYQQKSSQAPKLLFHYYDKDFNNEADTPDNFQSRRPNTSFCFLDIRSPGLGDTAMYLCATSHDTGELFFGEGSRLTVL.

The V gene is TRBV6-1, the J gene TRBJ2-3; 7 nucleotides align to TRBD2. The junction had 14 bases not matched to a gene; V was cut back by 5 bases and J by 0 bases. CDR1 MNHNS and CDR2 SASEGT come from the germline V gene. CDR3 length: 18 residues. The CDR3 DNA reads as TGTGCCAGCAGTCGTTTGGAGGGAGGGAAATTTAGCACAGATACGCAGTATTTT. Protein sequence: CASSRLEGGKFSTDTQYF.

This clonotype was found a few times. The V gene is TRBV12-3 or TRBV12-4, the J gene TRBJ1-1, with D uncertain. The CDR3 covers 13 residues. The V and J ends lost 4 bases and 8 bases respectively, with 14 bases between them. CDR3 region: CASSSRPDKEAFF. The CDR3 nucleotides are TGTGCCAGCAGTTCTAGACCCGACAAGGAAGCTTTCTTT.

The genes are TRBV4-1 and TRBJ2-1; 8 bases are shared with TRBD1. CDR3 length: 16 amino acids. Germline V gene sequence: CDR1 MGHRA, CDR2 YSYEKL. The V gene end was trimmed by 3 bases and the J gene end by 2 bases; junction bases not matched to a gene: 6. CDR3 DNA sequence: TGCGCCAGCAGCCATACCCGGGACAGGACCTACAATGAGCAGTTCTTC. It is translated as CASSHTRDRTYNEQFF.

The J gene is TRBJ1-2, the V gene TRBV7-9; weak D call: TRBD1 (6 bases). The length of the CDR3 is 15 residues. Germline-derived CDR1 and CDR2 are SEHNR and FQNEAQ (reference sequence). The V gene lost 7 bases and the J gene lost 1 base, with 16 bases spanning the gap. The CDR3 region has the DNA TGTGCCAGCAACCTAGGGGGTGACAGTAACTATGGCTACACCTTC. It yields the protein CASNLGGDSNYGYTF.

The chain employs TRBV10-1 and TRBJ2-1; D remains unclear. Germline V gene data show CDR1 as WNHNN and CDR2 as SYGVQD (reference sequence). The V end was cut by 3 bases, the J end by 1 base, with 7 bases between. This CDR3 region has 14 residues. The DNA of the CDR3 is TGCGCCAGCAGTGACCGGGCGTCCTACAATGAGCAGTTCTTC. It is translated as CASSDRASYNEQFF.

This clonotype was seen a few times. The rearrangement uses TRBV20-1 and TRBJ2-2; the match to TRBD2 covers 13 bases. After removal of 4 bases from V and 6 bases from J, the junction contained 11 bases not matched to a gene. CDR3 size: 17 residues. Germline V gene sequence: CDR1 DFQATT, CDR2 SNEGSKA (reference sequence). The CDR3 DNA is TGCAGTGCTACCGGAATTGGACTAGCGGGAGCTGCCGGGGAGCTGTTTTTT. It is translated as CSATGIGLAGAAGELFF.

The chain carries TRBV11-2 and TRBJ2-1, with TRBD2 identical over 9 bases. CDR3 size: 17 residues. The V gene end was trimmed by 0 bases and the J gene end by 3 bases; junction bases not matched to a gene: 6. The V gene's germline CDR1 is SGHAT and CDR2 FQNNGV. DNA for the CDR3: TGTGCCAGCAGCTTAGATTCGGGTAGCGGGAGCTACAATGAGCAGTTCTTC. The encoded protein is CASSLDSGSGSYNEQFF.

This clonotype has just a few counts. The chain employs TRBV12-5 and TRBJ2-3, with 7 positions matching TRBD2. The V gene end was trimmed by 1 base and the J gene end by 1 base; junction bases not matched to a gene: 5. The germline gives CDR1 LGHNT, CDR2 FRNRAP. The CDR3 extends over 16 amino acids. CDR3 region: CASGLGATSRTDTQYF. The CDR3 coding sequence is TGTGCTAGTGGTTTGGGCGCGACTAGCCGCACAGATACGCAGTATTTT.

The V and J genes are TRBV9 and TRBJ2-1; 11 nucleotides match TRBD2. Germline-derived CDR1 and CDR2 are SGDLS and YYNGEE. The CDR3 consists of 15 residues. The trim removed 0 bases at V and 6 bases at J, leaving 2 bases unmatched. The CDR3 coding sequence is TGTGCCAGCAGCGTAGAAGGACTAGCGGGCAATGAGCAGTTCTTC. Its protein product is CASSVEGLAGNEQFF.

CDR3: CSARAFAPTSGRYNEQFF. The CDR3 DNA follows: TGCAGTGCTAGAGCTTTCGCTCCTACTAGCGGGAGATACAATGAGCAGTTCTTC. This chain uses TRBV20-1 with TRBJ2-1; TRBD2 matches at 11 bases. V dropped 1 base and J dropped 4; count of bases not matched to a gene: 12. The CDR3 has 18 amino acids. Per germline, CDR1 DFQATT and CDR2 SNEGSKA (reference sequence).

This clonotype appeared a few times. This chain joins TRBV19 and TRBJ2-5, with TRBD2 identical over 7 bases. Germline lookup yields CDR1 LNHDA and CDR2 SQIVND (reference sequence). The CDR3 is made up of 13 amino acids. Germline trimming cut 5 bases from V and 4 bases from J; bases unmatched to any gene: 4. CDR3 DNA: TGTGCCAGTAGTGACGGGAGGCGAGAGACCCAGTACTTC. This translates into CASSDGRRETQYF.

A few counts support this clonotype. This chain connects TRBV4-1 to TRBJ1-5, with TRBD1 as a possible D gene (5 bases). Germline assignment: CDR1 MGHRA and CDR2 YSYEKL. The CDR3 consists of 16 residues. The V and J ends lost 0 bases and 4 bases respectively, with 13 bases between them. The CDR3 nucleotides are TGCGCCAGCAGCCAAGACCTGCCGGGACGAAATCAGCCCCAGCATTTT. Translated: CASSQDLPGRNQPQHF.

This clonotype was found a few times. This chain connects TRBV10-3 to TRBJ2-2, with 8 positions matching TRBD1. Germline CDR1 is ENHRY and CDR2 is SYGVKD. This CDR3 is built from 14 residues. Trimming removed 7 bases from V and 5 bases from J; junction bases left unmatched: 6. CDR3 in amino acids: CAIIADRGTGELFF. The CDR3 bases are TGTGCCATCATCGCCGACAGGGGTACCGGGGAGCTGTTTTTT.

The V and J genes are TRBV11-3 and TRBJ2-1; D call uncertain. Trimming stripped 1 base from V and 12 bases from J, with 16 bases between. CDR1 and CDR2 from the germline V gene are SGHNT and YENEEA. The CDR3 runs to 14 residues. The CDR3 is CASSLAGSGLVQFF. As DNA, the CDR3 is TGTGCCAGCAGCTTAGCGGGTTCGGGCCTTGTGCAGTTCTTC.

The sample holds many counts of this clonotype. The chain combines TRBV7-2 with TRBJ1-1; D remains ambiguous. The CDR3 totals 13 residues. With 1 base removed from V and 1 base from J, the gap between germline ends came to 4 bases. Germline V lookup: CDR1 SGHTA, CDR2 FQGNSA. The CDR3 region is CASSLDRNTEAFF. CDR3 nucleotides: TGTGCCAGCAGCTTAGACAGGAACACTGAAGCTTTCTTT.

This rearrangement joins TRBV20-1 to TRBJ1-4; D is unclear. V lost 1 base and J 2 bases, leaving 8 bases between the germline ends. CDR3 length equals 14 residues. Germline V gene data show CDR1 as DFQATT and CDR2 as SNEGSKA (reference sequence). CDR3 protein: CSARVGRTNEKLFF. The CDR3 DNA is TGCAGTGCTAGAGTAGGAAGGACTAATGAAAAACTGTTTTTT.

The chain employs TRBV30 and TRBJ1-3; D is uncertain. The CDR3 is made up of 14 amino acids. Trimming removed 3 bases from V and 0 bases from J, with 9 bases in between. CDR1 is GTSNPN, CDR2 SVGIG, per germline (reference sequence). This chain's CDR3 is CAWSLAHSGNTIYF. For the CDR3, the DNA is TGTGCCTGGAGCTTAGCTCACTCTGGAAACACCATATATTTT.

The chain couples TRBV29-1 to TRBJ2-1; tentatively, D is TRBD1 or TRBD2 (5 bases each). With 8 bases removed from V and 11 bases from J, the gap between germline ends came to 16 bases. Germline-derived CDR1 and CDR2 are SQVTM and ANQGSEA. The CDR3 loop spans 11 amino acids. The CDR3 is CSITGARQQFF. CDR3 DNA: TGCAGCATCACCGGGGCCCGCCAGCAGTTCTTC.

This clonotype was picked up many times. This chain links TRBV7-2 with TRBJ2-1; 11 positions agree with TRBD2. Germline trimming cut 4 bases from V and 8 bases from J; bases unmatched to any gene: 4. The CDR3 spans 14 residues. The germline gives CDR1 SGHTA, CDR2 FQGNSA. In DNA, the CDR3 is TGTGCCAGCAGCTCCCGGACTAGCGGGTATGAGCAGTTCTTC. Protein product: CASSSRTSGYEQFF.

CDR3 loop: CASSLVSGRSVHTEAFF. The CDR3 DNA is TGTGCCAGCAGCTTAGTTTCGGGCCGGTCGGTGCACACTGAAGCTTTCTTT. V usage is TRBV7-2 and J usage is TRBJ1-1, with no clear D. Trimming shortened V by 1 base and J by 3 bases, and 18 bases separated the two germline ends. CDR3 size: 17 residues. Germline V gene sequence: CDR1 SGHTA, CDR2 FQGNSA.